Below, 32 T cell receptor beta chains from the same sample are listed, as sequenced in a study of T cells in Graves' hyperthyroidism and ophthalmopathy. Researchers took RNA transcripts and amplified the TCR beta CDR3 regions from them. HTBI primers drove first-round RT-PCR of the TCR CDR3. TCRdb reprocessed the multiplex PCR reads via MiXCR and lists one record per CDR3 protein. Among hundreds of thousands of distinct CDR3 sequences listed, roughly 37% were seen once. Sequences were obtained from blood. These receptors all stem from a man between 18 and 29 years old with Graves' hyperthyroidism.

This clonotype was seen only a few times. V gene TRBV6-1 combines with J gene TRBJ1-2; the D is unclear. In germline, CDR1 is MNHNS, CDR2 SASEGT. The CDR3 spans 13 residues. Trimming cost V 5 bases and J 2 bases, with 9 bases left between them. The CDR3 coding sequence is TGTGCCAGCAGTTTTCAAGCGAACTATGGCTACACCTTC. Its protein is CASSFQANYGYTF.

Note on this clonotype: A much larger clone is a single base away; this may be a read error. CDR3 nucleotides: TGTGCCAGCAGCCCATGGCCAAGCCAAGAGACCCAGTACTTC. This gives the protein CASSPWPSQETQYF. The chain has TRBV7-6 and TRBJ2-5; D ambiguous. This CDR3 is 14 amino acids long. V gave up 5 bases and J gave up 1 base, with 11 bases separating them. Germline V lookup: CDR1 SGHVS, CDR2 FNYEAQ.

This clonotype occurred once. This rearrangement joins TRBV7-9 to TRBJ2-7; TRBD2 aligns across 7 bases. CDR1 and CDR2 from the germline V gene are SEHNR and FQNEAQ (reference sequence). The junction had 7 bases not matched to a gene; V was cut back by 8 bases and J by 6 bases. The CDR3 spans 12 residues. The CDR3, as DNA: TGTGCCAGCGGTAGGACTAGTTTCGAGCAGTACTTC. Protein: CASGRTSFEQYF. Complete variable domain (other parts from reference TRBV7-9 and TRBJ2-7): DTGVSQNPRHKITKRGQNVTFRCDPISEHNRLYWYRQTLGQGPEFLTYFQNEAQLEKSRLLSDRFSAERPKGSFSTLEIQRTEQGDSAMYLCASGRTSFEQYFGPGTRLTVT.

CDR3: CAATGGQETQHF. The CDR3 coding sequence is TGTGCCGCCACGGGGGGACAAGAGACCCAGCATTTT. The V and J genes are TRBV10-3 and TRBJ1-5, with a weak D call TRBD1 (6 bases). Germline assignment: CDR1 ENHRY and CDR2 SYGVKD. Between the trimmed V and J ends, which lost 11 bases and 11 bases, there was a span of 19 bases. The CDR3 is made up of 12 amino acids.

This clonotype was recorded at least ten times. The rearrangement joins TRBV11-1 to TRBJ2-2; 10 bases agree with TRBD1. Looked up from germline, CDR1 is SGHAT and CDR2 is FQDESV (reference sequence). V was pared by 3 bases and J by 3 bases, with 1 base of the junction left unmatched. The CDR3 loop spans 15 amino acids. The CDR3 coding sequence is TGTGCCAGCAGCTTGGGACAGGGGCACACCGGGGAGCTGTTTTTT. Translation: CASSLGQGHTGELFF.

This clonotype was seen a handful of times. The gene calls are TRBV7-2 and TRBJ2-7, with unresolved D. The CDR3 extends over 15 amino acids. V lost 5 bases and J lost 0, with 14 bases in between. Germline CDR1 is SGHTA and CDR2 is FQGNSA. The CDR3 nucleotides are TGTGCCAGCAGCCCCCGAATGGGTATCTCCTACGAGCAGTACTTC. Translated: CASSPRMGISYEQYF.

The chain links TRBV6-5 to TRBJ2-7, with 7 bases lining up with TRBD1. This CDR3 is built from 11 residues. Germline V gene data show CDR1 as MNHEY and CDR2 as SVGAGI. V trimming: 11 bases; J trimming: 5 bases; junction bases outside the gene matches: 6. In DNA form, the CDR3 reads TGTGCCTGTCAACAGGGGAACGAGCAGTACTTC. Protein sequence: CACQQGNEQYF.

This clonotype turned up a few times. The chain is built from TRBV4-1 and TRBJ2-5; 8 bases line up with TRBD2. Germline CDR1 and CDR2: MGHRA and YSYEKL. Trimming removed 0 bases from V and 5 bases from J; junction bases left unmatched: 5. The length of the CDR3 is 15 residues. CDR3 DNA sequence: TGCGCCAGCAGCCAAGAAGGGACTAGAAGTGAGACCCAGTACTTC. Translating it yields CASSQEGTRSETQYF.

This clonotype was recorded many times. The genes are TRBV7-2 and TRBJ1-2, with 12 positions matching TRBD1. Germline V lookup: CDR1 SGHTA, CDR2 FQGNSA. J gave up 7 bases and V 7 bases, and 13 bases lay outside the gene matches. The CDR3 contains 16 residues. CDR3 in amino acids: CASTPTRDRGHSGYTF. The CDR3 bases are TGTGCCAGCACTCCAACCCGGGACAGGGGGCATAGTGGCTACACCTTC.

In this sample, this clonotype turned up many times. This sequence joins TRBV10-2 and TRBJ1-1; no definite D call. The germline V gene encodes CDR1 WSHSY and CDR2 SAAADI. The CDR3 loop spans 12 amino acids. V was pared by 3 bases and J by 1 base, with 3 bases between. CDR3 bases: TGCGCCAGCAGTGAAAGGAACACTGAAGCTTTCTTT. This gives the protein CASSERNTEAFF.

There are many counts of this clonotype. The J gene is TRBJ1-6, the V gene TRBV5-8; 7 bases line up with TRBD1. Germline loops: CDR1 SGHTS, CDR2 YDEGEE. J gave up 6 bases and V 2 bases, and 2 bases lay outside the gene matches. The CDR3 spans 14 residues. CDR3 loop: CASSFSGGNSPLHF. CDR3 nucleotide sequence: TGTGCCAGCAGCTTTTCAGGGGGTAATTCACCCCTCCACTTT.

This clonotype was counted between two and nine times. The chain recombines TRBV5-6 with TRBJ2-7; 13 nucleotides line up with TRBD2. In germline, CDR1 is SGHDT, CDR2 YYEEEE. The trim removed 3 bases at V and 5 bases at J, leaving 5 bases unmatched. CDR3 size: 15 residues. CDR3 loop: CASSSWTSGSNEQYF. The CDR3 DNA sequence: TGTGCCAGCAGCTCGTGGACTAGCGGGAGCAACGAGCAGTACTTC.

V is TRBV29-1 and J is TRBJ1-2, with TRBD1 matching 7 bases. This CDR3 has 11 residues. V lost 8 bases to trimming and J lost 6 bases; unmatched junction nucleotides: 6. Germline V gene lookup returns CDR1 SQVTM and CDR2 ANQGSEA. CDR3 amino acids: CSLGTADGYTF. For the CDR3, the DNA is TGCAGCCTAGGGACAGCCGATGGCTACACCTTC. Combining the CDR3 with reference TRBV29-1 and TRBJ1-2 gives the whole variable domain SAVISQKPSRDICQRGTSLTIQCQVDSQVTMMFWYRQQPGQSLTLIATANQGSEATYESGFVIDKFPISRPNLTFSTLTVSNMSPEDSSIYLCSLGTADGYTFGSGTRLTVV.

The genes are TRBV29-1 and TRBJ1-1; no clear D gene. The CDR3 length is 14 residues. Germline V CDR1 and CDR2: SQVTM, ANQGSEA. V was cut by 6 bases and J by 1 base, with 15 bases left in between. Here the CDR3 DNA reads TGCAGCGTGTGGGAACTAGACGGGAACACTGAAGCTTTCTTT. Its protein is CSVWELDGNTEAFF.

V usage is TRBV2 and J usage is TRBJ1-2; possibly TRBD1 for D (5 bases). V was cut by 8 bases and J by 2 bases, with 9 bases left in between. Germline CDR1 is SNHLY and CDR2 is FYNNEI. This CDR3 is 12 amino acids long. The CDR3 DNA follows: TGTGCCAGCGTTGCAGGGAACTATGGCTACACCTTC. It specifies CASVAGNYGYTF.

This clonotype was recorded many times. The CDR3 sequence: CSARGRVYEQYF. CDR3 coding DNA: TGCAGTGCTAGAGGGCGGGTTTACGAGCAGTACTTC. The genes are TRBV20-1 and TRBJ2-7, with D perhaps matching TRBD2 (5 bases). CDR3 length: 12 amino acids. The V gene's germline CDR1 is DFQATT and CDR2 SNEGSKA (reference sequence). V lost 1 base, J lost 4 bases, and 8 bases lay in between.

This chain uses TRBV19 with TRBJ1-5; 9 nucleotides align to TRBD1. CDR1 is LNHDA, CDR2 SQIVND, per germline (reference sequence). J gave up 1 base and V 9 bases, and 10 bases lay outside the gene matches. This CDR3 contains 16 residues. The CDR3 is CASRIRTGESNQPQHF. As DNA, the CDR3 is TGTGCCAGCCGAATAAGGACAGGGGAAAGCAATCAGCCCCAGCATTTT.

Regarding this clonotype: This sequence may be a read error, since a much larger clone differs from it by one base. The chain couples TRBV29-1 to TRBJ1-1; 10 bases agree with TRBD1. CDR3 length: 13 amino acids. V lost 4 bases to trimming and J lost 3 bases; unmatched junction nucleotides: 2. CDR1 SQVTM and CDR2 ANQGSEA come from the germline V gene. The CDR3 protein is CSVVGQGDTEAFF. CDR3 DNA sequence: TGCAGCGTTGTAGGACAGGGGGACACTGAAGCTTTCTTT.

This clonotype has at least ten counts. This chain connects TRBV20-1 to TRBJ1-1; tentative D call: TRBD1 (5 bases). The CDR3 length is 12 residues. The ends were cut back, 0 bases at V and 7 bases at J, with 9 bases in the middle. Germline V gene data show CDR1 as DFQATT and CDR2 as SNEGSKA (reference sequence). CDR3 DNA sequence: TGCAGTGCTAGAGATAAGGGGATTGAAGCTTTCTTT. It specifies CSARDKGIEAFF.

The V and J genes are TRBV6-1 and TRBJ2-5; D unclear. Germline V gene sequence: CDR1 MNHNS, CDR2 SASEGT. The CDR3 contains 15 residues. V dropped 5 bases and J dropped 5 bases, with 18 bases sitting between them. CDR3 sequence: CASSQKRTRTETQYF. The DNA for the CDR3 is TGTGCCAGCAGTCAAAAGAGGACCCGGACGGAGACCCAGTACTTC.

This clonotype occurred once. The chain combines TRBV4-2 with TRBJ2-2; D is unclear. The CDR3 runs 12 residues. Per the germline V gene, CDR1 is LGHNA and CDR2 is YNFKEQ. The V gene lost 7 bases and the J gene lost 4 bases, with 7 bases spanning the gap. Here the CDR3 reads CASTLTTGELFF. CDR3 coding DNA: TGTGCCAGCACCCTCACCACCGGGGAGCTGTTTTTT.

This chain uses TRBV24-1 with TRBJ2-7; 7 bases line up with TRBD1. J lost 4 bases, V lost 5 bases, and 10 bases had no gene match. The CDR3 spans 15 residues. The V gene's germline CDR1 is KGHDR and CDR2 SFDVKD. In DNA form, the CDR3 reads TGTGCCACCAGTGCTCCTGACAGGGTAGGGTACGAGCAGTACTTC. It encodes CATSAPDRVGYEQYF.

This clonotype showed up just once. A much larger clone differs by one base, so this may be a read error. The rearrangement links TRBV6-6 to TRBJ2-7; TRBD1 matches 10 bases. CDR3 length equals 13 residues. In germline, CDR1 is MNHNY, CDR2 SVGAGI (reference sequence). In nucleotides, the CDR3 is TGTGCTGCTAAGGGACAGGGGTCCCTCGAGCAGTACTTC. This translates into CAAKGQGSLEQYF.

This clonotype was observed at least ten times. This rearrangement joins TRBV29-1 to TRBJ1-1, with D unresolved. The CDR3 has 11 residues. V was pared by 7 bases and J by 4 bases, with 10 bases between. Germline-derived CDR1 and CDR2 are SQVTM and ANQGSEA. The DNA of the CDR3 is TGCAGCGATGTGGGTGGCACTGAAGCTTTCTTT. This codes for CSDVGGTEAFF.

J is TRBJ1-4 and V is TRBV5-1, with 8 bases aligning to TRBD1. The CDR3 spans 15 residues. The junction had 7 bases not matched to a gene; V was cut back by 4 bases and J by 5 bases. The germline gives CDR1 SGHRS, CDR2 YFSETQ. The CDR3 sequence is CASSHGQGLNEKLFF. The CDR3 nucleotides are TGCGCCAGCAGCCACGGACAGGGACTGAATGAAAAACTGTTTTTT.

This clonotype was seen more than once but under ten times. The chain uses TRBV19 and TRBJ1-1, with D perhaps matching TRBD1 (5 bases). V was clipped by 7 bases and J by 7 bases, with 22 bases between them. The CDR3 sequence is 15 residues long. Germline V CDR1 and CDR2: LNHDA, SQIVND (reference sequence). The CDR3, as DNA: TGTGCCAGTACCTCTAGGGGACCGAAGACGAATGAAGCTTTCTTT. It codes for CASTSRGPKTNEAFF.

This clonotype was seen a few times. The rearrangement links TRBV7-2 to TRBJ2-5; D possibly corresponds to TRBD2 (6 bases). V dropped 5 bases and J dropped 2 bases, with 12 bases sitting between them. Germline CDR1 SGHTA, CDR2 FQGNSA. This CDR3 has 14 amino acids. The CDR3 sequence: CASSAWGGQETQYF. CDR3 sequence (DNA): TGTGCCAGCAGCGCCTGGGGAGGACAAGAGACCCAGTACTTC.

This clonotype was picked up many times. This chain links TRBV15 with TRBJ1-5; TRBD1 agrees at 7 bases. The CDR3 covers 14 residues. Losses at the gene ends were 5 bases for V and 6 bases for J; bases not matched to a gene: 7. The germline gives CDR1 LNHNV, CDR2 YYDKDF (reference sequence). CDR3 residues: CATSHDRVGQPQHF. CDR3 in DNA: TGTGCCACCAGCCATGACAGGGTAGGTCAGCCCCAGCATTTT.

A few counts support this clonotype. The chain employs TRBV20-1 and TRBJ2-7, with 10 bases identical to TRBD1. V lost 5 bases and J lost 5; bases outside the gene matches: 9. Germline-derived CDR1 and CDR2 are DFQATT and SNEGSKA (reference sequence). There are 14 residues in the CDR3. For the CDR3, the DNA is TGCAGTGCTCAGGGACAGGGGATAATCCACGAGCAGTACTTC. Its translation is CSAQGQGIIHEQYF.

The V call is TRBV20-1, the J call TRBJ1-1; the D gene is possibly TRBD1 (5 bases). The CDR3 runs 14 residues. The V gene's germline CDR1 is DFQATT and CDR2 SNEGSKA (reference sequence). The V gene lost 6 bases and the J gene lost 5 bases, with 19 bases spanning the gap. The CDR3 is CSAERRGGGTEAFF. In DNA, the CDR3 is TGCAGTGCCGAGAGGAGGGGCGGAGGGACTGAAGCTTTCTTT.

This chain joins TRBV25-1 and TRBJ1-1, with D possibly TRBD1 on 6 matching bases. The length of the CDR3 is 15 residues. Looked up from germline, CDR1 is MGHDK and CDR2 is SYGVNS. The V and J ends lost 5 bases and 5 bases respectively, with 18 bases between them. The CDR3 loop is CASSLGGGVVTEAFF. The DNA for the CDR3 is TGTGCCAGCAGTTTAGGGGGGGGAGTGGTGACTGAAGCTTTCTTT.

The V gene is TRBV20-1, the J gene TRBJ1-4; D is unclear. This CDR3 is 13 amino acids long. V lost 6 bases and J lost 8, with 16 bases in between. Germline values: CDR1 DFQATT, CDR2 SNEGSKA (reference sequence). CDR3 region: CSADGGPWEKLFF. The CDR3 DNA reads as TGCAGTGCCGACGGCGGACCTTGGGAAAAACTGTTTTTT.